The sequence of this T cell receptor (beta chain) was determined in a study of blood T cell repertoires in COVID-19. Only in-frame clones appear in the TCRdb table, and some are missing; sequencing was by immunoSEQ multiplex PCR. The sample comprises under 75,000 clones, more than 60% of which are singletons, and approximately 24% rests with the top ten. CDR3 length equals 12 residues. V was shortened by 7 bases and J by 4 bases, with 8 bases between the two germline ends. Germline CDR1 and CDR2: LNHDA and SQIVND (reference sequence). The V call is TRBV19, the J call TRBJ1-5, with D possibly TRBD1 on 6 matching bases. Sequenced input: peripheral blood. The clonotype originates from a man between 60 and 75 years old with acute or convalescent COVID-19. CDR3 in DNA: TGTGCCAGTAACAGGGTAAATCAGCCCCAGCATTTT. It specifies CASNRVNQPQHF.